This T cell receptor beta chain was recorded in a study of T cell changes during pregnancy in multiple sclerosis. The germline CDR1 and CDR2 sequences are MGHRA and YSYEKL. J was trimmed by 4 bases and V by 1 base; bases with no gene match: 3. This CDR3 spans 15 amino acids. Data came from immunoSEQ multiplex PCR; TCRdb stores just in-frame clones and leaves some out. The data show some 30,000 clones, almost 90% seen once. V gene TRBV4-1 combines with J gene TRBJ1-3; TRBD1 matches 8 bases. This specimen was CD4+ T cells from peripheral blood mononuclear cells, taken in the third trimester of pregnancy. The sequence came from a female donor in good health, enrolled as a control in a pregnancy study. The CDR3 region is CASSQGQGAGNTIYF. Written as DNA, the CDR3 is TGCGCCAGCAGCCAAGGGCAGGGGGCAGGAAACACCATATATTTT.